The T cell receptor beta chain described here comes from a study of cytomegalovirus exposure and HLA in healthy donors. Study conclusions and caveats: Productive status was seen about 90% or about 30% of the time for most TCR beta V segments in an earlier analysis. A cluster of highly shared sequence variants was likely a sequencing artifact.

Germline V gene data show CDR1 as SNHLY and CDR2 as FYNNEI. The CDR3 has 15 residues. The J segment lost 2 bases and the V segment lost 5 bases, leaving 4 bases of the junction unmatched. As regards this clone: What it binds is not known.

Amplification used 60 Vbeta primers and 13 Jbeta primers. Here immunoSEQ multiplex PCR was the method, and the copy in TCRdb shows in-frame clones only, minus some. The data hold 150,000 to 160,000 clones, with over 65% observed a single time. Sequenced: PBMCs. The clonotype was recovered from a man younger than 40 in good health and CMV-seronegative. The chain joins TRBV2 to TRBJ1-5; TRBD1 aligns across 9 bases. CDR3 sequence: CASSRQGVGNQPQHF. CDR3 bases: TGTGCCAGCAGTCGACAGGGGGTGGGCAATCAGCCCCAGCATTTT.